This is a list of T cell receptor beta chains from one sample in a study of T cell responses to AZD1222 COVID-19 vaccine. Repertoires were generated with immunoSEQ multiplex PCR, while TCRdb's copy carries only in-frame clones and drops some. The sample includes fewer than 110,000 clones, about 86% of them seen just once. The source material was peripheral blood, sampled on day 0 of AZD1222 vaccination. The source of these receptors is an adult in good health. Both conserved end residues are part of each CDR3. The D gene is left open where the match is weak. Not all rows give a size; the values are once, few, many and, for expanded clones, a class.

v_call	clone_size	j_call	d_call	cdr3_aa	cdr3_nt
TRBV18	-	TRBJ1-6	-	CASSPSDSPLHF	TGTGCCAGCTCACCCTCTGACTCACCCCTCCACTTT
TRBV6-2/TRBV6-3	few	TRBJ2-5	TRBD2	CASSRGLAGVGETQYF	TGTGCCAGCAGTCGGGGACTAGCGGGAGTGGGGGAGACCCAGTACTTC
TRBV10-3	-	TRBJ2-5	TRBD2	CAISEPGTRSETQYF	TGTGCCATCAGTGAACCTGGGACTAGGAGCGAGACCCAGTACTTC
TRBV12-3/TRBV12-4	-	TRBJ1-2	-	CASSREVGGYTF	TGTGCCAGCAGTCGGGAGGTCGGTGGCTACACCTTC
TRBV7-9	-	TRBJ2-1	-	CASSSRGTTYNEQFF	TGTGCCAGCAGCTCCCGGGGGACCACCTACAATGAGCAGTTCTTC
TRBV30	-	TRBJ2-1	-	CAWTSIWGRLNEQFF	TGTGCCTGGACTAGTATTTGGGGACGTCTCAATGAGCAGTTCTTC
TRBV2	-	TRBJ1-5	-	CASSVGRQLNQPQHF	TGTGCCAGCAGTGTCGGGCGGCAATTGAATCAGCCCCAGCATTTT
TRBV18	-	TRBJ2-7	-	CASSPRVINYEQYF	TGTGCCAGCTCACCACGGGTCATTAACTACGAGCAGTACTTC
TRBV5-1	-	TRBJ1-1	TRBD1	CASSQGSGTANTEAFF	TGCGCCAGCAGCCAGGGGTCCGGGACAGCCAACACTGAAGCTTTCTTT
TRBV14	-	TRBJ2-3	TRBD2	CASSQGRGRANTDTQYF	TGTGCCAGCAGCCAAGGCAGAGGGAGGGCTAACACAGATACGCAGTATTTT
TRBV28	-	TRBJ1-6	-	CASSLARVNSPLHF	TGTGCCAGCAGTTTAGCACGGGTAAATTCACCCCTCCACTTT
TRBV11-1	-	TRBJ2-7	-	CASSPGGAGPPYEQYF	TGTGCCAGCAGCCCAGGGGGGGCAGGCCCACCCTACGAGCAGTACTTC
TRBV29-1	-	TRBJ1-1	TRBD1	CSVAQGASNTEAFF	TGCAGCGTTGCGCAGGGGGCTTCGAACACTGAAGCTTTCTTT
TRBV7-9	-	TRBJ1-5	-	CASIIPGPDGQPQHF	TGTGCCAGCATCATACCGGGCCCCGACGGACAGCCCCAGCATTTT
TRBV4-3	once	TRBJ1-4	TRBD1	CASSQEGTGNEKLFF	TGCGCCAGCAGCCAAGAAGGGACAGGGAACGAAAAACTGTTTTTT
TRBV6-5	-	TRBJ2-7	-	CASSFHRGKAYEQYF	TGTGCCAGCAGTTTCCACCGTGGCAAGGCCTACGAGCAGTACTTC
TRBV19	-	TRBJ2-3	-	CASSIQRLAGTDTQYF	TGTGCCAGTAGTATTCAGCGTCTAGCAGGCACAGATACGCAGTATTTT
TRBV2	-	TRBJ1-1	-	CASSAQVPGAFF	TGTGCCAGCAGTGCCCAGGTCCCAGGAGCTTTCTTT
TRBV5-1	once	TRBJ2-7	TRBD1	CASSWRQGQFREQYF	TGCGCCAGCAGCTGGAGACAGGGGCAATTTAGGGAGCAGTACTTC
TRBV7-9	-	TRBJ2-2	-	CASSSLTLNTGELFF	TGTGCCAGCAGCTCCCTGACCTTGAACACCGGGGAGCTGTTTTTT
TRBV7-2	-	TRBJ2-2	-	CASSLRATPGTGELFF	TGTGCCAGCAGCTTGAGAGCTACCCCGGGCACCGGGGAGCTGTTTTTT
TRBV29-1	-	TRBJ1-4	-	CSVRGSGGEKLFF	TGCAGCGTTCGGGGTTCCGGGGGTGAAAAACTGTTTTTT
TRBV5-4	medium-sized	TRBJ2-7	-	CASSTTGKGEQYF	TGTGCCAGCAGCACCACAGGGAAAGGCGAGCAGTACTTC
TRBV5-1	-	TRBJ1-2	TRBD1	CASSLAGGGSVLSNYGYTF	TGCGCCAGCAGCTTGGCGGGAGGGGGCTCCGTCCTCTCCAACTATGGCTACACCTTC
TRBV5-1	few	TRBJ2-5	-	CASSPATSGVETQYF	TGCGCCAGCAGCCCAGCAACCTCGGGAGTAGAGACCCAGTACTTC
TRBV9	-	TRBJ1-6	-	CASSAMEGPLHF	TGTGCCAGCAGCGCGATGGAAGGGCCCCTCCACTTT
TRBV7-6	-	TRBJ2-7	TRBD2	CASSLAVGTSGRYEQYF	TGTGCCAGCAGCTTAGCGGTGGGGACTAGCGGGAGGTACGAGCAGTACTTC
TRBV25-1	-	TRBJ2-3	-	CASSDGAGSTDTQYF	TGTGCCAGCAGTGACGGGGCAGGGAGCACAGATACGCAGTATTTT
TRBV15	-	TRBJ1-4	-	CATSREPATNEKLFF	TGTGCCACCAGCAGAGAGCCCGCAACTAATGAAAAACTGTTTTTT
TRBV28	-	TRBJ2-7	TRBD2	CASSSRSSGSYEQYF	TGTGCCAGCAGTTCCCGTTCTAGCGGTTCCTACGAGCAGTACTTC
TRBV18	-	TRBJ2-5	-	CASSPTAGTKQETQYF	TGTGCCAGCTCACCTACGGCGGGGACGAAACAAGAGACCCAGTACTTC
TRBV6-2/TRBV6-3	-	TRBJ2-5	TRBD1	CASSGRTGAMLAISQYF	TGTGCCAGCAGTGGACGGACAGGGGCGATGCTGGCTATATCCCAGTACTTC
TRBV6-5	-	TRBJ1-4	TRBD1	CASSYGQATNEKLFF	TGTGCCAGCAGTTACGGACAGGCAACTAATGAAAAACTGTTTTTT
TRBV4-3	-	TRBJ2-1	-	CASSQGTVYNEQFF	TGCGCCAGCAGCCAGGGGACGGTCTACAATGAGCAGTTCTTC
TRBV30	-	TRBJ1-1	-	CGGQMNTEAFF	TGTGGCGGGCAGATGAACACTGAAGCTTTCTTT
TRBV2	-	TRBJ2-7	-	CATLLRYEQYF	TGTGCCACTCTCTTACGCTACGAGCAGTACTTC
TRBV11-2	-	TRBJ1-5	-	CASSLDLRNQPQHF	TGTGCCAGCAGCTTAGATCTGCGCAATCAGCCCCAGCATTTT
TRBV30	once	TRBJ1-2	-	CAWSVGAGYGYTF	TGTGCCTGGAGTGTTGGGGCCGGATATGGCTACACCTTC
TRBV6-5	-	TRBJ2-7	-	CATLGGWGLYEQYF	TGTGCCACACTGGGGGGCTGGGGTCTTTACGAGCAGTACTTC
TRBV24-1	-	TRBJ1-2	TRBD1	CATLGGRGGDYGYTF	TGTGCCACCCTCGGGGGGAGAGGGGGCGACTATGGCTACACCTTC
TRBV19	-	TRBJ2-6	TRBD1	CASSIQLQGTGGANVLTF	TGTGCCAGTAGTATCCAACTACAGGGGACGGGTGGGGCCAACGTCCTGACTTTC
TRBV5-6	few	TRBJ2-5	TRBD1	CASSPRPGTVQETQYF	TGTGCCAGCAGCCCGCGACCCGGGACAGTTCAAGAGACCCAGTACTTC
TRBV4-1	-	TRBJ1-4	-	CASRDQGTQNEKLFF	TGCGCCAGCAGAGACCAGGGGACTCAAAATGAAAAACTGTTTTTT
TRBV4-2	-	TRBJ2-5	-	CASSQERNREETQYF	TGTGCCAGCAGCCAAGAAAGGAACAGGGAGGAGACCCAGTACTTC
TRBV5-4	-	TRBJ2-1	-	CASSSDSYNEQFF	TGTGCCAGCAGCTCGGACAGCTACAATGAGCAGTTCTTC
TRBV28	-	TRBJ1-4	-	CASVGSANEKLFF	TGTGCCAGTGTCGGCAGTGCTAATGAAAAACTGTTTTTT
TRBV19	-	TRBJ2-3	-	CASRTTRTDTQYF	TGTGCCAGTAGAACTACACGCACAGATACGCAGTATTTT